This passage covers 23 T cell receptor beta chains from one sample sequenced in a study of cytomegalovirus exposure and HLA in healthy donors. PCR amplification relied on 60 Vbeta primers (plus 13 Jbeta primers). Using immunoSEQ multiplex PCR, the repertoire was profiled, and TCRdb retains in-frame clones only, with some absent. The sample comprises about 190,000 clones, roughly four fifths of which are singletons, and 1.5% to 2% rests with the top ten. The specimen was PBMCs. The receptors were sampled from a man aged 18 to 29 in good health and CMV-seronegative.

The chain uses TRBV9 and TRBJ2-5, with TRBD1 as a possible D gene (8 bases). With the DNA end fitting TRBJ2-7 better, the J assignment may be wrong. The CDR3 contains 15 residues. CDR1 SGDLS and CDR2 YYNGEE come from the germline V gene. The CDR3 DNA reads TGTGCCAGCAGCGCAGGGGGCGGGAGAGAATACGAGCAGTACTTC. Translating it yields CASSAGGGREYEQYF.

This clone was observed a few times. Other DNA sequences in this sample translate to the same CDR3. The V and J genes are TRBV5-6 and TRBJ1-2, with TRBD1 matching over 7 bases. Germline CDR1 and CDR2: SGHDT and YYEEEE. The CDR3 extends over 13 amino acids. Unmatched junction bases numbered 3, after V lost 0 bases and J lost 7 bases. The CDR3 here is CASSLGDRGGYTF. The DNA for the CDR3 is TGTGCCAGCAGCTTGGGGGACAGAGGTGGCTACACCTTC.

This clone was counted a single time. The V call is TRBV5-1, the J call TRBJ2-7; 7 positions agree with TRBD1. J gave up 0 bases and V 2 bases, and 14 bases lay outside the gene matches. The CDR3 has 18 residues. CDR1 and CDR2 from the germline V gene are SGHRS and YFSETQ. CDR3 sequence (DNA): TGCGCCAGCAGCTTCAAGCCGCTCCGGGACAGTTTCTCCTACGAGCAGTACTTC. Protein sequence: CASSFKPLRDSFSYEQYF. Variable domain in full (rest from reference TRBV5-1 and TRBJ2-7): KAGVTQTPRYLIKTRGQQVTLSCSPISGHRSVSWYQQTPGQGLQFLFEYFSETQRNKGNFPGRFSGRQFSNSRSEMNVSTLELGDSALYLCASSFKPLRDSFSYEQYFGPGTRLTVT.

The V call is TRBV19, the J call TRBJ2-7; 9 bases match TRBD1. The CDR3 sequence is 14 residues long. Germline trimming cut 5 bases from V and 5 bases from J; bases unmatched to any gene: 7. Germline V gene lookup returns CDR1 LNHDA and CDR2 SQIVND (reference sequence). In DNA form, the CDR3 reads TGTGCCAGTAGTCGGGGGACAGGGTGGGACGAGCAGTACTTC. This translates into CASSRGTGWDEQYF.

The chain recombines TRBV14 with TRBJ2-2; no clear D gene. CDR1 and CDR2 (germline): SGHDN, FVKESK. V lost 1 base and J 0 bases, leaving 9 bases between the germline ends. This CDR3 region has 16 residues. CDR3 region: CASSQVLSSNTGELFF. In DNA, the CDR3 is TGTGCCAGCAGCCAAGTTTTATCTTCGAACACCGGGGAGCTGTTTTTT.

This sequence joins TRBV28 and TRBJ1-1; D not resolved. Germline V gene lookup returns CDR1 MDHEN and CDR2 SYDVKM. V was pared by 5 bases and J by 1 base, with 11 bases between. The CDR3 is 14 residues long. In nucleotides, the CDR3 is TGTGCCAGCAGTATCAGATCCCCGAACACTGAAGCTTTCTTT. Amino acids: CASSIRSPNTEAFF.

The chain uses TRBV19 and TRBJ2-3, with D unclear. The germline gives CDR1 LNHDA, CDR2 SQIVND (reference sequence). The CDR3 spans 13 residues. Trimming stripped 1 base from V and 2 bases from J, with 4 bases between. The CDR3 sequence is CASSIGYTDTQYF. CDR3 nucleotide sequence: TGTGCCAGTAGTATAGGTTACACAGATACGCAGTATTTT.

The V gene is TRBV18, the J gene TRBJ2-7, with 10 bases that match TRBD2. Germline CDR1 reads KGHSH; CDR2 reads LQKENI. J was trimmed by 6 bases and V by 9 bases; bases with no gene match: 11. The CDR3 covers 14 residues. The CDR3 reads CASAVAGGPGEQYF. CDR3 nucleotides: TGTGCCAGTGCAGTAGCGGGAGGACCGGGCGAGCAGTACTTC.

This clone was seen once. This chain uses TRBV7-6 with TRBJ2-1, with 12 bases that match TRBD2. The germline V gene encodes CDR1 SGHVS and CDR2 FNYEAQ. The CDR3 is made up of 16 amino acids. With V trimmed by 5 bases and J by 7 bases, 9 bases remained unmatched. CDR3 sequence reads: CASSLQSLAGGNEQFF. The CDR3 DNA follows: TGTGCCAGCAGCCTCCAATCACTAGCGGGAGGTAATGAGCAGTTCTTC.

The rearrangement joins TRBV28 to TRBJ2-1; a possible D gene is TRBD2 (5 bases). CDR1 is MDHEN, CDR2 SYDVKM, per germline. CDR3 length: 13 amino acids. The V end lost 7 bases, the J end lost 7 bases, and 14 bases lay between the germline ends. CDR3 sequence (DNA): TGTGCCAGCACCTTGAGGACTGAAAATGAGCAGTTCTTC. Protein product: CASTLRTENEQFF.

The chain combines TRBV28 with TRBJ2-4; tentatively, D is TRBD2 (5 bases). Germline lookup yields CDR1 MDHEN and CDR2 SYDVKM. Trimming took off 2 bases at V and 0 bases at J, with 23 bases between the two ends. This CDR3 has 20 residues. The CDR3 loop reads CASSLQKTTPHLRAKNIQYF. The CDR3 bases are TGTGCCAGCAGTTTACAGAAGACTACTCCCCACCTTAGAGCCAAAAACATTCAGTACTTC.

J is TRBJ2-5 and V is TRBV6-1; 7 bases match TRBD1. In germline, CDR1 is MNHNS, CDR2 SASEGT. V lost 7 bases and J lost 2; bases outside the gene matches: 10. The CDR3 sequence is 15 residues long. The CDR3 reads CASKRLSGQQETQYF. The CDR3, as DNA: TGTGCCAGCAAGAGACTTTCGGGACAGCAAGAGACCCAGTACTTC.

About this clone itself: Other nucleotide sequences in the sample specify the same CDR3. CDR3 DNA sequence: TGTGCCAGCAGCCCGGGAGGTTACGAGCAGTACTTC. Translating it yields CASSPGGYEQYF. The rearrangement uses TRBV11-2 and TRBJ2-7; the match to TRBD2 covers 7 bases. The CDR3 covers 12 residues. V dropped 5 bases and J dropped 4; count of bases not matched to a gene: 2. CDR1 and CDR2 from the germline V gene are SGHAT and FQNNGV.

The V call is TRBV5-5, the J call TRBJ1-5; D not certain. V lost 3 bases, J lost 4 bases, and 5 bases lay in between. The CDR3 has 12 residues. CDR1 and CDR2 from the germline V gene are SGHKS and YYEKEE (reference sequence). The CDR3 sequence: CASSYGNQPQHF. As DNA, the CDR3 is TGTGCCAGCAGCTACGGGAATCAGCCCCAGCATTTT.

This chain joins TRBV2 and TRBJ2-4, with D perhaps TRBD2 (5 bases). The CDR3 is made up of 12 amino acids. Trimming left V 6 bases short and J 9 bases short, with 12 bases between. Germline-derived CDR1 and CDR2 are SNHLY and FYNNEI. This CDR3 reads CASSEGGSIQYF. In nucleotides, the CDR3 is TGTGCCAGCAGCGAGGGCGGTAGCATTCAGTACTTC.

The chain carries TRBV7-9 and TRBJ2-1, with 12 bases matching TRBD2. V shed 5 bases and J 5 bases; nucleotides not matched to a gene: 13. Germline values: CDR1 SEHNR, CDR2 FQNEAQ (reference sequence). This CDR3 contains 18 residues. The CDR3 bases are TGTGCCAGCAGCCCGCTGACTAGCGGGGGACCCTTAAACAATGAGCAGTTCTTC. Its protein is CASSPLTSGGPLNNEQFF.

The genes are TRBV5-1 and TRBJ1-1; weak D call: TRBD1 (5 bases). Germline values: CDR1 SGHRS, CDR2 YFSETQ. The CDR3 loop spans 16 amino acids. With 4 bases removed from V and 1 base from J, the gap between germline ends came to 17 bases. The DNA for the CDR3 is TGCGCCAGCAGCCCGACCGCGGGACGGACGAACACTGAAGCTTTCTTT. Its protein is CASSPTAGRTNTEAFF.

V usage is TRBV12-5 and J usage is TRBJ2-3, with 7 bases lining up with TRBD1. V lost 6 bases and J lost 3; bases outside the gene matches: 9. The CDR3 has 15 residues. CDR1 and CDR2 from the germline V gene are LGHNT and FRNRAP. The CDR3 reads CASGSKGAVTDTQYF. CDR3 DNA: TGTGCTAGTGGCAGTAAGGGGGCAGTAACAGATACGCAGTATTTT.

The chain is built from TRBV7-2 and TRBJ2-5; TRBD1 agrees at 8 bases. CDR3 length: 15 residues. J lost 5 bases, V lost 4 bases, and 9 bases had no gene match. From germline, CDR1 is SGHTA and CDR2 FQGNSA. For the CDR3, the DNA is TGTGCCAGCAGCTCAGGACAGGGTGAAGGGGAGACCCAGTACTTC. Translation: CASSSGQGEGETQYF.

This clone was detected only once. The chain is built from TRBV30 and TRBJ2-1; 10 bases map to TRBD1. There are 20 residues in the CDR3. From germline, CDR1 is GTSNPN and CDR2 SVGIG (reference sequence). V shed 1 base, J shed 4 bases, and the junction held 19 bases outside the gene matches. CDR3 amino acids: CAWSERPGQGLFNRYNEQFF. In DNA form, the CDR3 reads TGTGCCTGGAGTGAACGACCGGGACAGGGGCTCTTTAATCGGTACAATGAGCAGTTCTTC.

V usage is TRBV28 and J usage is TRBJ1-5; no definite D call. V gave up 6 bases and J gave up 4 bases, with 16 bases separating them. The CDR3 runs to 15 residues. Per the germline V gene, CDR1 is MDHEN and CDR2 is SYDVKM. Here the CDR3 reads CASRTGRLINQPQHF. The CDR3 DNA reads as TGTGCCAGCAGGACTGGACGACTAATAAATCAGCCCCAGCATTTT.

This chain joins TRBV28 and TRBJ2-2; the match to TRBD1 covers 10 bases. Germline V gene lookup returns CDR1 MDHEN and CDR2 SYDVKM. The CDR3 runs to 16 residues. J lost 6 bases, V lost 0 bases, and 4 bases had no gene match. The CDR3 is CASSLWGTGESGELFF. The CDR3 nucleotides read TGTGCCAGCAGTTTATGGGGGACAGGGGAATCCGGGGAGCTGTTTTTT.

The V call is TRBV7-8, the J call TRBJ2-2, with a possible D match to TRBD2 (6 bases). Per the germline V gene, CDR1 is SGHVS and CDR2 is FQNEAQ. The CDR3 consists of 14 residues. Deletions cut 3 bases from V and 7 bases from J, with 12 bases between. CDR3 region: CASSFRGYDGELFF. For the CDR3, the DNA is TGTGCCAGCAGCTTTCGGGGGTACGACGGGGAGCTGTTTTTT.